This is a list of T cell receptor beta chains from one sample in a study of control samples from healthy donors and cancer patients. Clones were sequenced by immunoSEQ multiplex PCR, and TCRdb holds only the in-frame ones, with some missing. The table has fewer than 200,000 clones, approximately 92% seen once. The sample was blood. The receptors come from a man aged 18 to 35 in good health. Each CDR3 is given without its conserved first and last residue.

>TRBJ2-2|TRBV15
ATSRDAYTGELF
>TRBJ2-7|TRBV5-8
ASQEDSEYYEQY
>TRBJ2-4|TRBV6-2/TRBV6-3
ASSTGGNIQY
>TRBJ1-2|TRBV28
ASSSSAIGPGYT
>TRBJ1-2|TRBV3-1/TRBV3-2
ASTSTGENYGYT
>TRBJ1-6|TRBV18
ASSLGDPRGAPLH
>TRBJ2-2|TRBV4-2
ASSQDLAGTNTGELF
>TRBJ1-2|TRBV24-1
ATGQGNGYT
>TRBJ2-1|TRBV6-2/TRBV6-3
ASSPGGNYNEQF
>TRBJ2-3|TRBV5-1
ANSPPGGRVWDTQY
>TRBJ1-4|TRBV30
AWSRGLVEKLF
>TRBJ2-1|TRBV5-1
ASSLQPPYNEQF
>TRBJ1-3|TRBV18
ASSRDTGNTIY
>TRBJ1-1|TRBV7-2
ASSLGWGQGGAYTEAF
>TRBJ1-5|TRBV3-1/TRBV3-2
ASSHSWDARRGVSNQPQH
>TRBJ1-3|TRBV27
ASSGTSNTIY
>TRBJ1-1|TRBV10-3
AISWGTVNTEAF
>TRBJ1-6|TRBV7-3
ASSLRGGFNSPLH
>TRBJ1-2|TRBV9
ASSVTGGDYGYT
>TRBJ1-6|TRBV28
ASSFRYNSPLH